The 13 T cell receptor beta chains below all came from one sample that was sequenced in a study of a mutant IDH1 vaccine in newly diagnosed glioma. Method: immunoSEQ multiplex PCR; TCRdb's copy keeps in-frame clones and lacks some. Of about 36,000 clones listed, 60% to 85% are singletons. These receptors' targets are unknown. Regarding time point: week 47, end of study. Each dose of the vaccine consisted of 300 ug of mutant IDH1 20-mer peptide, with topical imiquimod. The sample in question was PBMCs, obtained from a glioma patient whose treatment included an IDH1 peptide vaccine. These receptors originate from a middle-aged man with glioma.

The CDR3: CASSLQGGTYEQYF. The CDR3 DNA sequence: TGTGCCAGCAGCCTGCAGGGGGGGACCTACGAGCAGTACTTC. The chain joins TRBV13 to TRBJ2-7, with D perhaps being TRBD1 or TRBD2 (7 bases each). This CDR3 has 14 amino acids. With 5 bases removed from V and 2 bases from J, the gap between germline ends came to 13 bases. Germline V gives CDR1 PRHDT, CDR2 FYEKMQ (reference sequence).

The chain joins TRBV18 to TRBJ2-7; D perhaps matches TRBD2 (5 bases). This CDR3 has 12 residues. Germline V gives CDR1 KGHSH, CDR2 LQKENI. Trimming pared 6 bases from V and 9 bases from J, leaving 15 bases between. The CDR3 loop is CASSSDRRGQYV. Written as DNA, the CDR3 is TGTGCCAGCTCGTCAGATCGTCGGGGGCAGTACGTC.

This chain joins TRBV5-6 and TRBJ2-7; D not resolved. The V gene's germline CDR1 is SGHDT and CDR2 YYEEEE. The CDR3 contains 16 residues. V lost 1 base to trimming and J lost 1 base, with 15 bases between them. The CDR3 nucleotides are TGTGCCAGCAGCTTGTATACAGTCGGGTGGTCCTACGAGCAGTACTTC. It yields the protein CASSLYTVGWSYEQYF.

The CDR3 DNA reads as TGTGCCAGCAGCTTAATGGAAAGCCATGAAGCTTTCTTT. This codes for CASSLMESHEAFF. The chain couples TRBV7-9 to TRBJ1-1; no definite D call. The V gene's germline CDR1 is SEHNR and CDR2 FQNEAQ (reference sequence). V dropped 2 bases and J dropped 7 bases, with 11 bases sitting between them. The CDR3 contains 13 residues. Full variable domain (rest looked up from reference TRBV7-9 and TRBJ1-1): DTGVSQNPRHKITKRGQNVTFRCDPISEHNRLYWYRQTLGQGPEFLTYFQNEAQLEKSRLLSDRFSAERPKGSFSTLEIQRTEQGDSAMYLCASSLMESHEAFFGQGTRLTVV.

By sample share, this clone is medium-sized. The chain carries TRBV7-2 and TRBJ1-4; D is uncertain. Trimming left V 1 base short and J 0 bases short, with 6 bases between. Germline V gene data show CDR1 as SGHTA and CDR2 as FQGNSA. The CDR3 covers 15 residues. The CDR3 nucleotides are TGTGCCAGCAGCTTAGGGGCGGCAACTAATGAAAAACTGTTTTTT. This translates into CASSLGAATNEKLFF.

The chain has TRBV6-4 and TRBJ1-4; D is perhaps TRBD1 (5 bases). The V end lost 5 bases, the J end lost 7 bases, and 17 bases lay between the germline ends. The CDR3 covers 15 residues. Germline V gene sequence: CDR1 MRHNA, CDR2 SNTAGT. The CDR3 DNA reads as TGTGCCAGCAGTTTTTCCGGAGGGGCGGGTGAAAAACTGTTTTTT. This sequence encodes CASSFSGGAGEKLFF.

The rearrangement joins TRBV5-6 to TRBJ2-5, with D maybe TRBD1 (6 bases). With 3 bases removed from V and 5 bases from J, the gap between germline ends came to 11 bases. CDR1 is SGHDT, CDR2 YYEEEE, per germline. The length of the CDR3 is 13 residues. CDR3 region: CASSSTGHETQYF. CDR3 DNA sequence: TGTGCCAGCAGCTCTACAGGGCACGAGACCCAGTACTTC. Looking up the rest from reference TRBV5-6 and TRBJ2-5 gives the full variable domain: DAGVTQSPTHLIKTRGQQVTLRCSPKSGHDTVSWYQQALGQGPQFIFQYYEEEERQRGNFPDRFSGHQFPNYSSELNVNALLLGDSALYLCASSSTGHETQYFGPGTRLLVL.

This rearrangement joins TRBV5-4 to TRBJ1-2; D gene unclear. The length of the CDR3 is 14 residues. Per the germline V gene, CDR1 is SGHNT and CDR2 is YYREEE (reference sequence). The V end lost 4 bases, the J end lost 2 bases, and 12 bases lay between the germline ends. The CDR3 coding sequence is TGTGCCAGCAGCACGCCGACGGGGAACTATGGCTACACCTTC. Protein sequence: CASSTPTGNYGYTF.

The chain joins TRBV19 to TRBJ2-5; no reliable D call. Germline V gives CDR1 LNHDA, CDR2 SQIVND (reference sequence). Trimming left V 4 bases short and J 4 bases short, with 10 bases between. The CDR3 is 13 amino acids. For the CDR3, the DNA is TGTGCCAGTAGTAAACACTGGTCAGAGACCCAGTACTTC. Residues: CASSKHWSETQYF.

This sequence joins TRBV13 and TRBJ2-3, with 8 bases identical to TRBD2. CDR3 length equals 15 residues. Trimming removed 6 bases from V and 5 bases from J; junction bases left unmatched: 10. CDR1 and CDR2 from the germline V gene are PRHDT and FYEKMQ (reference sequence). The CDR3 DNA reads TGTGCCAGCAGGGAACTCGGACTAGCTCAAGATACGCAGTATTTT. It is translated as CASRELGLAQDTQYF.

The chain couples TRBV6-5 to TRBJ2-1; possibly TRBD1 or TRBD2 for D (5 bases each). Germline V lookup: CDR1 MNHEY, CDR2 SVGAGI. Between the trimmed V and J ends, which lost 6 bases and 6 bases, there was a span of 12 bases. CDR3 length: 13 amino acids. The CDR3: CASRLGAFNEQFF. CDR3 nucleotide sequence: TGTGCCAGCAGACTAGGGGCTTTCAATGAGCAGTTCTTC.

The chain combines TRBV11-2 with TRBJ2-1, with 9 bases matching TRBD2. The CDR3 extends over 14 amino acids. Trimming removed 5 bases from V and 6 bases from J; junction bases left unmatched: 5. Germline V gives CDR1 SGHAT, CDR2 FQNNGV. This chain's CDR3 is CASSPTSGGNEQFF. As DNA, the CDR3 is TGTGCCAGCAGCCCGACTAGCGGAGGCAATGAGCAGTTCTTC.

The chain combines TRBV6-1 with TRBJ1-6; unclear D gene. V was clipped by 7 bases and J by 8 bases, with 15 bases between them. CDR3 size: 14 residues. Germline V gives CDR1 MNHNS, CDR2 SASEGT. In DNA form, the CDR3 reads TGTGCCAGCACCGGACGCGGGGAGGATTCACCCCTCCACTTT. Translating it yields CASTGRGEDSPLHF.